Below, one T cell receptor (beta chain) is given with its context. Its antigen is not identified. Possible read error: a much larger clone is one base away. This specimen belongs to a study of response to subunit inactivated influenza vaccine. Whole-study findings and limits: That few new T cells are recruited by each seasonal influenza vaccination was the authors' suggestion.

The CDR3 sequence is 15 residues long. TCRdb passed the RT-PCR reads through MiXCR, listing each CDR3 protein once. Of about 650,000 distinct CDR3 sequences detected, 15% to 17% appear once; the ten largest clones hold 11%. The sample here was PBMCs from blood, taken about 11 days after vaccination. The V and J genes are TRBV12-3 or TRBV12-4 and TRBJ2-3, with TRBD1 matching over 7 bases. The receptor was isolated from a man over 45 who received an inactivated influenza vaccine. The CDR3 DNA sequence: TGTGCCAGCACCTTGCGAGGGGGCGGTACAGGTACGCAGTATTTT. It codes for CASTLRGGGTGTQYF.